These 17 T cell receptor beta chains were all obtained from the same sample, sequenced in a study of blood T cells in healthy people across ages. Next came a second PCR, run for about 7 to 12 cycles, which used a sample-barcoded 5' primer along with a J-beta primer mix. MiXCR was run by TCRdb on the 5' RACE reads, yielding one entry per CDR3 protein. The data show around 1.7 million distinct CDR3 sequences, about 30% seen once. The sample comprised blood. These receptors were obtained from a woman under 40 in good health.

This clonotype turned up a few times. This chain uses TRBV7-9 with TRBJ2-1; D is possibly TRBD2 (6 bases). CDR3 size: 12 residues. V gave up 10 bases and J gave up 15 bases, with 22 bases separating them. Per the germline V gene, CDR1 is SEHNR and CDR2 is FQNEAQ (reference sequence). As DNA, the CDR3 is TGTGCCATCAACTCTTACGGACTATCGACGTTCTTC. Protein: CAINSYGLSTFF.

A few counts support this clonotype. The rearrangement joins TRBV9 to TRBJ2-3, with a weak D call TRBD1 (6 bases). The CDR3 is 16 residues long. The germline V gene has CDR1 SGDLS and CDR2 YYNGEE. Between the trimmed V and J ends, which lost 1 base and 1 base, there was a span of 13 bases. In nucleotides, the CDR3 is TGTGCCAGCAGCGTAAGGCAGGGGCTCGGCACAGATACGCAGTATTTT. As protein: CASSVRQGLGTDTQYF.

As concerns this clonotype: A much larger clone differs by one base, so this may be a read error. The rearrangement joins TRBV10-3 to TRBJ2-1, with 7 bases that match TRBD2. The CDR3 is 16 amino acids. Germline assignment: CDR1 ENHRY and CDR2 SYGVKD. The J segment lost 5 bases and the V segment lost 0 bases, leaving 7 bases of the junction unmatched. This chain's CDR3 is CAISESTSRRDNEQFF. The CDR3 DNA reads as TGTGCCATCAGTGAGTCGACTAGCAGGAGGGACAATGAGCAGTTCTTC.

V gene TRBV2 combines with J gene TRBJ2-1; no firm D call. The CDR3 sequence is 14 residues long. With 2 bases removed from V and 8 bases from J, the gap between germline ends came to 13 bases. The germline gives CDR1 SNHLY, CDR2 FYNNEI. CDR3: CASSENQVGDEQFF. In DNA, the CDR3 is TGTGCCAGCAGTGAAAATCAGGTAGGAGATGAGCAGTTCTTC.

The table lists this clonotype with a few counts. V is TRBV6-6 and J is TRBJ1-6, with TRBD1 identical over 10 bases. The CDR3 runs to 14 residues. CDR1 is MNHNY, CDR2 SVGAGI, per germline (reference sequence). The junction had 4 bases not matched to a gene; V was cut back by 5 bases and J by 9 bases. CDR3 in DNA: TGTGCCAGCAGTGACAGGGGGCGGAGTTCACCCCTCCACTTT. Translated: CASSDRGRSSPLHF.

This clonotype was observed at least ten times. The chain couples TRBV29-1 to TRBJ2-1; 7 nucleotides match TRBD2. V shed 4 bases and J 7 bases; nucleotides not matched to a gene: 4. The CDR3 runs 12 residues. CDR1 SQVTM and CDR2 ANQGSEA come from the germline V gene. The CDR3 DNA reads as TGCAGCGTTGGCGGGGGAGGGAATGAGCAGTTCTTC. This sequence encodes CSVGGGGNEQFF.

The chain links TRBV5-1 to TRBJ2-2; no definite D call. In germline, CDR1 is SGHRS, CDR2 YFSETQ. CDR3 length: 16 amino acids. V was pared by 0 bases and J by 0 bases, with 9 bases between. The chain's CDR3 is CASSLALAANTGELFF. CDR3 coding DNA: TGCGCCAGCAGCTTGGCGTTAGCAGCGAACACCGGGGAGCTGTTTTTT.

There are many counts of this clonotype. This chain links TRBV20-1 with TRBJ2-1; the D gene is possibly TRBD2 (5 bases). V was clipped by 0 bases and J by 1 base, with 10 bases between them. Germline values: CDR1 DFQATT, CDR2 SNEGSKA (reference sequence). The CDR3 length is 15 residues. The chain's CDR3 is CSAREAATSYNEQFF. The CDR3, as DNA: TGCAGTGCTAGAGAAGCGGCAACATCCTACAATGAGCAGTTCTTC.

This clonotype has just a few counts. The rearrangement links TRBV29-1 to TRBJ2-3, with a tentative D call TRBD2 (5 bases). There are 12 residues in the CDR3. Germline CDR1 SQVTM, CDR2 ANQGSEA. Here the CDR3 reads CTIRGPTDTQYF. The CDR3 DNA reads as TGCACCATCCGCGGGCCCACAGATACGCAGTATTTT.

V and J are TRBV2 and TRBJ1-1, with D tentatively TRBD1 (5 bases). This CDR3 comprises 14 residues. From germline, CDR1 is SNHLY and CDR2 FYNNEI. The V end was cut by 5 bases, the J end by 1 base, with 11 bases between. As DNA, the CDR3 is TGTGCCAGCAGTTCAGGGAATTGGAACACTGAAGCTTTCTTT. Amino acid sequence: CASSSGNWNTEAFF.

The CDR3 protein is CASSLEGVWPYGYTF. The DNA for the CDR3 is TGCGCCAGCAGCTTGGAGGGCGTTTGGCCCTATGGCTACACCTTC. The chain employs TRBV5-1 and TRBJ1-2; unclear D gene. CDR1 and CDR2 (germline): SGHRS, YFSETQ. V gave up 0 bases and J gave up 4 bases, with 13 bases separating them. The CDR3 sequence is 15 residues long.

This clonotype turned up a few times. Its ends do not fully match the called genes, so a read error is possible. The chain uses TRBV12-3 or TRBV12-4 and TRBJ2-2; D gene unclear. This CDR3 region has 13 residues. The CDR3 loop reads CASCFIPRGELFF. The CDR3 DNA is TGTGCCAGCTGTTTTATACCTAGGGGGGAGCTGTTTTTT.

This clonotype was counted between two and nine times. The chain couples TRBV6-4 to TRBJ2-1, with 9 bases lining up with TRBD1. CDR3 size: 14 residues. Per the germline V gene, CDR1 is MRHNA and CDR2 is SNTAGT. Germline trimming cut 2 bases from V and 5 bases from J; bases unmatched to any gene: 1. CDR3 region: CASSDGQGHNEQFF. CDR3 in DNA: TGTGCCAGCAGTGACGGACAGGGGCACAATGAGCAGTTCTTC.

This clonotype was counted only a few times. The chain has TRBV4-3 and TRBJ1-4; 7 bases are a match to TRBD1. Germline lookup yields CDR1 LGHNA and CDR2 YSLEER. V was clipped by 3 bases and J by 8 bases; unmatched bases: 12. The CDR3 has 16 amino acids. The CDR3 region is CASSQGTGVVWEKLFF. In nucleotides, the CDR3 is TGCGCCAGCAGCCAGGGAACAGGGGTCGTATGGGAAAAACTGTTTTTT.

The V gene is TRBV10-3, the J gene TRBJ1-1, with D hard to call. The CDR3 extends over 15 amino acids. The V gene lost 2 bases and the J gene lost 2 bases, with 12 bases spanning the gap. CDR1 is ENHRY, CDR2 SYGVKD, per germline. The chain's CDR3 is CAISERGASNTEAFF. The CDR3 DNA follows: TGTGCCATCAGTGAGCGGGGTGCGAGTAACACTGAAGCTTTCTTT.

Only a few counts were recorded for this clonotype. This chain joins TRBV5-1 and TRBJ2-1; perhaps D is TRBD1 or TRBD2 (7 bases each). Germline assignment: CDR1 SGHRS and CDR2 YFSETQ. The CDR3 sequence is 16 residues long. V lost 1 base, J lost 7 bases, and 18 bases lay in between. The CDR3 DNA follows: TGCGCCAGCAGCTTGTCAGAGGGAGGGGGACAGAATGAGCAGTTCTTC. This gives the protein CASSLSEGGGQNEQFF.

On this clonotype itself: A read error may explain this, as a much larger clone is one base away. This chain connects TRBV27 to TRBJ2-5; the match to TRBD2 covers 10 bases. Germline-derived CDR1 and CDR2 are MNHEY and SMNVEV (reference sequence). V dropped 6 bases and J dropped 6; count of bases not matched to a gene: 13. The CDR3 extends over 16 amino acids. The CDR3 spells CASSPHEAGGRKTQYF. DNA of the CDR3: TGTGCCAGCAGCCCCCACGAAGCGGGGGGGCGGAAGACCCAGTACTTC.